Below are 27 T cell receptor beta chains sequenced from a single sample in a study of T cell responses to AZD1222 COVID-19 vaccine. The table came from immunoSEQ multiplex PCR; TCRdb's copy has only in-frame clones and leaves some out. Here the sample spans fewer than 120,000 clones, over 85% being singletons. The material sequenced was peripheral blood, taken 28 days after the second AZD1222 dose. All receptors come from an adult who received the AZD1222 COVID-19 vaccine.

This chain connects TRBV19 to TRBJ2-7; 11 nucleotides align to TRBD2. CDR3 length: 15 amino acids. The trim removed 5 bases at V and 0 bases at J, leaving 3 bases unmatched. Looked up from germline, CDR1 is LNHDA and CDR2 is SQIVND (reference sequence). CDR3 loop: CASSVLAGGSYEQYF. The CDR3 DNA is TGTGCCAGTAGTGTGCTAGCGGGGGGCTCCTACGAGCAGTACTTC.

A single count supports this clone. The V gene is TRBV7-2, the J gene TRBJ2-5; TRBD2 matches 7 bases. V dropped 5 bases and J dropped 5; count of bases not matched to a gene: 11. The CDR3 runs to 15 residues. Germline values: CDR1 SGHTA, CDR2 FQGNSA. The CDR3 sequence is CASSPRARGVETQYF. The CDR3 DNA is TGTGCCAGCAGCCCCCGGGCCCGGGGGGTCGAGACCCAGTACTTC.

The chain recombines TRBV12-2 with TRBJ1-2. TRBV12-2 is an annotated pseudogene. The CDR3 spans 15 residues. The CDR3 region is CASPHGGGVSYGYTF. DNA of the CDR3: TGTGCAAGTCCCCACGGGGGTGGGGTGAGCTATGGCTACACCTTC.

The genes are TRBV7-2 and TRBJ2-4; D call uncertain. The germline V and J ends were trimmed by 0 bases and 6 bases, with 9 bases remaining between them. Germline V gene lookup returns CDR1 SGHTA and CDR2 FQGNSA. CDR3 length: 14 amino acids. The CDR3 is CASSLAPSLNIQYF. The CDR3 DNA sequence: TGTGCCAGCAGCTTAGCACCTTCACTAAACATTCAGTACTTC.

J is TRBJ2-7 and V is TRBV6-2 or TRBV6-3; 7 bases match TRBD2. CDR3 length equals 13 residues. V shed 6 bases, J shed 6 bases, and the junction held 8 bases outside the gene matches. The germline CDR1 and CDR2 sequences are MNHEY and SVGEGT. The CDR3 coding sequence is TGTGCCAGCAGCTGGGATCGGGGGGTCGAGCAGTACTTC. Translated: CASSWDRGVEQYF.

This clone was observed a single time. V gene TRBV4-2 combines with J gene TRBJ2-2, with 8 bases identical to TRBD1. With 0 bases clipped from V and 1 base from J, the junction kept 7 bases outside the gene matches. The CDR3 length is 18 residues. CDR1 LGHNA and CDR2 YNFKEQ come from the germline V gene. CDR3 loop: CASSQDNYGTGNTGELFF. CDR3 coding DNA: TGTGCCAGCAGCCAAGATAATTACGGGACAGGGAACACCGGGGAGCTGTTTTTT.

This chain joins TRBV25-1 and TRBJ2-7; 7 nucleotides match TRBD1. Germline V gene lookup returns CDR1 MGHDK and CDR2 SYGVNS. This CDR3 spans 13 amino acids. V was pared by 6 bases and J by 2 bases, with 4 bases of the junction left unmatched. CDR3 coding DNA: TGTGCCAGCAGCAAGACAGGGCCCTACGAGCAGTACTTC. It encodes CASSKTGPYEQYF.

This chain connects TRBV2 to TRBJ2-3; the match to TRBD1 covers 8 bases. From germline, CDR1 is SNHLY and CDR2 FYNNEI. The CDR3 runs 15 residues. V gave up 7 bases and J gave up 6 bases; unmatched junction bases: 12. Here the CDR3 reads CASIIGPGGLDTQYF. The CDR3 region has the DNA TGTGCCAGCATTATAGGCCCAGGGGGCTTGGATACGCAGTATTTT.

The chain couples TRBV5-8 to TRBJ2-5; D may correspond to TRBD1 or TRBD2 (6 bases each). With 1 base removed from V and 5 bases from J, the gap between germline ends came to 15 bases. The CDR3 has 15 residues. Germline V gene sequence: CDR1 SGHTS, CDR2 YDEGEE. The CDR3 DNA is TGTGCCAGCAGCTTGTCATTCGGGGGCGGCGAGACCCAGTACTTC. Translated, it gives CASSLSFGGGETQYF.

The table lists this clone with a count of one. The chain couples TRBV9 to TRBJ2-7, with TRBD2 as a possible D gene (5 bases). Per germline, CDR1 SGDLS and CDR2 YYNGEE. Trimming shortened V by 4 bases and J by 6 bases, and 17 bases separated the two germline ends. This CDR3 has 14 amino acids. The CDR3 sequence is CASSPRDTMGEQYF. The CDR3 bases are TGTGCCAGCAGCCCGAGGGATACCATGGGCGAGCAGTACTTC. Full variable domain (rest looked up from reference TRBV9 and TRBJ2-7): DSGVTQTPKHLITATGQRVTLRCSPRSGDLSVYWYQQSLDQGLQFLIQYYNGEERAKGNILERFSAQQFPDLHSELNLSSLELGDSALYFCASSPRDTMGEQYFGPGTRLTVT.

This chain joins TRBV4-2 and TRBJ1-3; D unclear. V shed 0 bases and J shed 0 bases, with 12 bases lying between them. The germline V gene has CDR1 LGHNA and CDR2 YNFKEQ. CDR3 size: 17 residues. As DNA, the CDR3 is TGTGCCAGCAGCCAAGAGGGCCAGGCCAGCTCTGGAAACACCATATATTTT. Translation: CASSQEGQASSGNTIYF.

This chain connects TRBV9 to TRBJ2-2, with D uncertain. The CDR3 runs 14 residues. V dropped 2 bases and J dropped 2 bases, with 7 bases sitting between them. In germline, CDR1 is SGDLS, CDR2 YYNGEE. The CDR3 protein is CASSVAPNTGELFF. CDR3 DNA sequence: TGTGCCAGCAGCGTGGCGCCCAACACCGGGGAGCTGTTTTTT.

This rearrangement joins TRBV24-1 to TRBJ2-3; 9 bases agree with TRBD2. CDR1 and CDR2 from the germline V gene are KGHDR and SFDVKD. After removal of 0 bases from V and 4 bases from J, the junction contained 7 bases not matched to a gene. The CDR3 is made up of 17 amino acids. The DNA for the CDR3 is TGTGCCACCAGTGATTTGACCCCGGGACTAGCCGCAGATACGCAGTATTTT. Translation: CATSDLTPGLAADTQYF.

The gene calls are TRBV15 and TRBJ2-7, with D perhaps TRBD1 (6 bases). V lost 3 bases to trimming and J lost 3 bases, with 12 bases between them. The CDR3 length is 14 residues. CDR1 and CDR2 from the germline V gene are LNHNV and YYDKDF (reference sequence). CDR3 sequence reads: CATSRAYRDYEQYF. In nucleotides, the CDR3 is TGTGCCACCAGCAGGGCCTACAGGGACTACGAGCAGTACTTC.

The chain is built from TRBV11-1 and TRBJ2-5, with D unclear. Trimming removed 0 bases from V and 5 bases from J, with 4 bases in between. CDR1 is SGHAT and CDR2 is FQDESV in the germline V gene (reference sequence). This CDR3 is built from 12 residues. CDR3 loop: CASSLAGETQYF. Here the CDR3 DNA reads TGTGCCAGCAGCTTAGCAGGGGAGACCCAGTACTTC.

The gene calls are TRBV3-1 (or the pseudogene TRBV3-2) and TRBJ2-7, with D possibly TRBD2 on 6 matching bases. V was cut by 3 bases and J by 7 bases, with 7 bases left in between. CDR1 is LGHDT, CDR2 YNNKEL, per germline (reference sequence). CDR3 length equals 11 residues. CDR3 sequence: CASSHGTEQYF. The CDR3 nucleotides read TGTGCCAGCAGCCACGGGACTGAGCAGTACTTC.

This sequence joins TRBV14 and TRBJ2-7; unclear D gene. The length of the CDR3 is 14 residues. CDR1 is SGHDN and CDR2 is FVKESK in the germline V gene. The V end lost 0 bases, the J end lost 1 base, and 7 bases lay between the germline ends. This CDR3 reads CASSQDQVSYEQYF. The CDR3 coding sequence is TGTGCCAGCAGCCAAGACCAGGTGTCCTACGAGCAGTACTTC.

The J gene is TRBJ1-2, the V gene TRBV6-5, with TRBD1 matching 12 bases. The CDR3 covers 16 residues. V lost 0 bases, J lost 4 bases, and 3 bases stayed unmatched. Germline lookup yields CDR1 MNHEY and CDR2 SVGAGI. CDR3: CASSYSGQGAFYGYTF. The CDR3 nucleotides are TGTGCCAGCAGTTACTCGGGACAGGGGGCCTTCTATGGCTACACCTTC.

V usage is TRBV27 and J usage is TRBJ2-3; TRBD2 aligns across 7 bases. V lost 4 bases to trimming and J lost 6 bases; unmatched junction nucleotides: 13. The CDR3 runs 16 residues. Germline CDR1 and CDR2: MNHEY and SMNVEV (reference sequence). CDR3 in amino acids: CASSSPGFTGGDTQYF. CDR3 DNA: TGTGCCAGCAGTTCCCCAGGCTTTACCGGGGGGGATACGCAGTATTTT.

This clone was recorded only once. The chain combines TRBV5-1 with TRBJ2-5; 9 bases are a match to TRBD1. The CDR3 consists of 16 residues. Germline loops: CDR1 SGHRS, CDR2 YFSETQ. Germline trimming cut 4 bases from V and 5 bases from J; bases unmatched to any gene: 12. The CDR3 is CASSGTQGAQVETQYF. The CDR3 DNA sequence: TGCGCCAGCAGCGGAACACAGGGGGCGCAGGTCGAGACCCAGTACTTC.

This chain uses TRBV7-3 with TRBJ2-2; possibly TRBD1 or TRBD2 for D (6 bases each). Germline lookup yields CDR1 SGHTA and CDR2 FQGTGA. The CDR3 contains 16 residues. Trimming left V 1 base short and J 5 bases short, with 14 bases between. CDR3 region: CASSLNAGAGTGELFF. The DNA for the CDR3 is TGTGCCAGCAGCTTAAATGCAGGGGCGGGGACCGGGGAGCTGTTTTTT.

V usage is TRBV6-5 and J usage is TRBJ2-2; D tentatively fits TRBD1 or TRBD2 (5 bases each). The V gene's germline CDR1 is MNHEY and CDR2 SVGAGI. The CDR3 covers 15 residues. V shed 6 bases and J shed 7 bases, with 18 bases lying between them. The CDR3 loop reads CASRAVGAYIGELFF. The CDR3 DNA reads TGTGCCAGCAGGGCGGTCGGGGCCTACATCGGGGAGCTGTTTTTT.

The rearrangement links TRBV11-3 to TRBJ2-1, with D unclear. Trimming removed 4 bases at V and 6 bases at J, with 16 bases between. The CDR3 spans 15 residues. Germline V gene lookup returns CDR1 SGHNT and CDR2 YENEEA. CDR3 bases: TGTGCCAGCAGCTCATGGACGGCAGAGTCCAATGAGCAGTTCTTC. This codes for CASSSWTAESNEQFF. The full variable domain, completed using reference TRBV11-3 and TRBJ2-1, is EAGVVQSPRYKIIEKKQPVAFWCNPISGHNTLYWYLQNLGQGPELLIRYENEEAVDDSQLPKDRFSAERLKGVDSTLKIQPAELGDSAVYLCASSSWTAESNEQFFGPGTRLTVL.

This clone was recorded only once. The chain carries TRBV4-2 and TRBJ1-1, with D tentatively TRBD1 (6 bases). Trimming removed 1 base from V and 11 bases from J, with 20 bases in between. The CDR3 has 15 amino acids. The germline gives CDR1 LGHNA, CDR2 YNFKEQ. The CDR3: CASSQAIGGPIGAFF. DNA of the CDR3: TGTGCCAGCAGCCAAGCGATCGGGGGGCCGATAGGTGCTTTCTTT.

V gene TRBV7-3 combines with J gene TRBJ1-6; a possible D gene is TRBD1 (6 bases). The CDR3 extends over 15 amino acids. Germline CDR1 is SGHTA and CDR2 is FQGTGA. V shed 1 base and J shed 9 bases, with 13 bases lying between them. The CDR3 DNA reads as TGTGCCAGCAGCTTAAAGGAGGTCAGGGGTTCACCCCTCCACTTT. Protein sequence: CASSLKEVRGSPLHF. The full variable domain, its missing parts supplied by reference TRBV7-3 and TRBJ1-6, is GAGVSQTPSNKVTEKGKYVELRCDPISGHTALYWYRQSLGQGPEFLIYFQGTGAADDSGLPNDRFFAVRPEGSVSTLKIQRTERGDSAVYLCASSLKEVRGSPLHFGNGTRLTVT.

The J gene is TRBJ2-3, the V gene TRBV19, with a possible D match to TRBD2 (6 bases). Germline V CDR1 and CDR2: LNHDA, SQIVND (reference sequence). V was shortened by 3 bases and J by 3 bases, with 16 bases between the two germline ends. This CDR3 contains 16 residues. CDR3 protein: CASSMATSSWTDTQYF. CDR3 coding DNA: TGTGCCAGTAGTATGGCCACTAGCTCCTGGACAGATACGCAGTATTTT.

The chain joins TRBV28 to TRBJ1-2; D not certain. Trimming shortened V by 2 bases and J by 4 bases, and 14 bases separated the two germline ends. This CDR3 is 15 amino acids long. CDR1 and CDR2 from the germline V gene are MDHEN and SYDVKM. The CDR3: CASSLAGFDRYGYTF. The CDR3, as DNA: TGTGCCAGCAGTTTAGCGGGGTTTGATCGCTATGGCTACACCTTC.